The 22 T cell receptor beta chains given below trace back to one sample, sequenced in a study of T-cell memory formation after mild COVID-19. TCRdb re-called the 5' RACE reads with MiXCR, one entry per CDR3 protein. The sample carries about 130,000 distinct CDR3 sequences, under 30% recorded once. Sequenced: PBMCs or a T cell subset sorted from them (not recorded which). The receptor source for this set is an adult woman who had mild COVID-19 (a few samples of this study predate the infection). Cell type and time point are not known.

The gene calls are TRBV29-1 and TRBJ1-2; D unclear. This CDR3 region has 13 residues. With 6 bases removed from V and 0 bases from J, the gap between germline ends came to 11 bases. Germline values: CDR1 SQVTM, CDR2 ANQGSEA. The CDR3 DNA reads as TGCAGCGTCATGTTCGAGTCTAACTATGGCTACACCTTC. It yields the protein CSVMFESNYGYTF.

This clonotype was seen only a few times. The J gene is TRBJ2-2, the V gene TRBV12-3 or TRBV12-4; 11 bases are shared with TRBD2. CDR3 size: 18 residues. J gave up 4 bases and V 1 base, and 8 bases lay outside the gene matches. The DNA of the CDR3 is TGTGCCAGCAGTTTAGATCCTTGGCTAGCGGGAGGCACCGGGGAGCTGTTTTTT. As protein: CASSLDPWLAGGTGELFF.

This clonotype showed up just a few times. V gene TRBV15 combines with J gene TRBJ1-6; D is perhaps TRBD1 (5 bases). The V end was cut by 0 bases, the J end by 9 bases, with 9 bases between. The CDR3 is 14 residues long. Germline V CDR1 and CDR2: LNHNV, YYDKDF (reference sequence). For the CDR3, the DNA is TGTGCCACCAGCAGAGAGAGACAGAGTTCACCCCTCCACTTT. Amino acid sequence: CATSRERQSSPLHF.

The CDR3, as DNA: TGTGCCAGCAGCTTGGCCCCAGGGGGCTTCAGCACTGAAGCTTTCTTT. This encodes CASSLAPGGFSTEAFF. The rearrangement links TRBV5-6 to TRBJ1-1; 8 bases align to TRBD1. V gave up 0 bases and J gave up 4 bases; unmatched junction bases: 8. The CDR3 covers 16 residues. Germline V gives CDR1 SGHDT, CDR2 YYEEEE.

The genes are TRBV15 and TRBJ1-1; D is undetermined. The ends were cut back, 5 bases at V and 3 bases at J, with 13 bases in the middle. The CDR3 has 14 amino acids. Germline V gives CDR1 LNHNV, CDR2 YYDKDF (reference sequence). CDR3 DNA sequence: TGTGCCACCAGCGCCCGGACCCGGGACACTGAAGCTTTCTTT. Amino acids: CATSARTRDTEAFF.

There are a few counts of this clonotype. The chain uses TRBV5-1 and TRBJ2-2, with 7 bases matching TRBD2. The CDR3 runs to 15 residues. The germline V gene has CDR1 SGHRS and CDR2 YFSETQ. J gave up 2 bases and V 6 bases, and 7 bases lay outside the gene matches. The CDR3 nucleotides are TGCGCCAGCACCAACCTAGCGGCCAACACCGGGGAGCTGTTTTTT. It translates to CASTNLAANTGELFF.

CDR3 sequence: CASSYTQGRVFTDTQYF. Written as DNA, the CDR3 is TGCGCCAGCAGCTACACACAGGGCCGGGTATTCACAGATACGCAGTATTTT. The chain has TRBV5-1 and TRBJ2-3, with D perhaps matching TRBD1 (6 bases). Trimming shortened V by 3 bases and J by 2 bases, and 19 bases separated the two germline ends. The CDR3 is made up of 17 amino acids. Germline V gives CDR1 SGHRS, CDR2 YFSETQ.

CDR3 nucleotide sequence: TGTGCCAGTAGTGGGGGGAGGCCCACAGATACGCAGTATTTT. Translating gives CASSGGRPTDTQYF. This chain uses TRBV19 with TRBJ2-3, with D perhaps TRBD2 (6 bases). The V gene lost 5 bases and the J gene lost 2 bases, with 11 bases spanning the gap. Germline V gene data show CDR1 as LNHDA and CDR2 as SQIVND (reference sequence). This CDR3 region has 14 residues.

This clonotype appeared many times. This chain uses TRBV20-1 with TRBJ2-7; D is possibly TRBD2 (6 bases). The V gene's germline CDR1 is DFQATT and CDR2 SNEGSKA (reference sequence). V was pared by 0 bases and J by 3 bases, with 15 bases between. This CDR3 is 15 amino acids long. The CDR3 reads CSARDHLRDFYEQYF. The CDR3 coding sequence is TGCAGTGCTAGAGATCATTTGCGGGACTTCTACGAGCAGTACTTC.

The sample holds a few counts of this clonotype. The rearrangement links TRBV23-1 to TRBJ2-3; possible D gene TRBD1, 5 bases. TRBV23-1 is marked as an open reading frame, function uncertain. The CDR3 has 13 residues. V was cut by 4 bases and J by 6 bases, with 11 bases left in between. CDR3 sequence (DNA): TGCGCCAGCAGTCGCATACAGGAGGATACGCAGTATTTT. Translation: CASSRIQEDTQYF.

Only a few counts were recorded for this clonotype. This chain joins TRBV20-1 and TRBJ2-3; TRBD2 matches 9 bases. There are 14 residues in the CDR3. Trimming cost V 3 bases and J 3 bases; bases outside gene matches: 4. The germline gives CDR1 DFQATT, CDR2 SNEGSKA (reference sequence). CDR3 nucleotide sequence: TGCAGTGCTAGTGGTCTAGCGGGGACAGATACGCAGTATTTT. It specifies CSASGLAGTDTQYF.

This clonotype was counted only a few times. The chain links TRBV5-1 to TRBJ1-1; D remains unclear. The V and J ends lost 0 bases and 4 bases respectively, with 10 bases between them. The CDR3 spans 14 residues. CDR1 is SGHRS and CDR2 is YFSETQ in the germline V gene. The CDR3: CASSLGTGSTEAFF. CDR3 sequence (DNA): TGCGCCAGCAGCTTGGGGACGGGAAGCACTGAAGCTTTCTTT.

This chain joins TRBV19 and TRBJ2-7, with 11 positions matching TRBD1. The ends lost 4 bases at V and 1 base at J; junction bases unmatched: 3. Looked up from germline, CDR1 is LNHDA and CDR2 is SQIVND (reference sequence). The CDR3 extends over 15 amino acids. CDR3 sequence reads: CASSTGTGGSYEQYF. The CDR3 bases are TGTGCCAGTAGTACCGGGACAGGGGGTTCCTACGAGCAGTACTTC. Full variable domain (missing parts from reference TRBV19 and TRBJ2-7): DGGITQSPKYLFRKEGQNVTLSCEQNLNHDAMYWYRQDPGQGLRLIYYSQIVNDFQKGDIAEGYSVSREKKESFPLTVTSAQKNPTAFYLCASSTGTGGSYEQYFGPGTRLTVT.

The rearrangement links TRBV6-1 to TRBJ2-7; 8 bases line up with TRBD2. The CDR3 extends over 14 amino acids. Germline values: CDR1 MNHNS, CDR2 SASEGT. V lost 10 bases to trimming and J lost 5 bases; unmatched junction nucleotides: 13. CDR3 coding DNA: TGTGCCACCAGCTACAGCGGGAGCGCCAACGAGCAGTACTTC. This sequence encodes CATSYSGSANEQYF.

DNA for the CDR3: TGTGCCAGCAGCGAAGGACAGGGGGCATACATTCAGTACTTC. Residues: CASSEGQGAYIQYF. The J gene is TRBJ2-4, the V gene TRBV12-3 or TRBV12-4, with 11 positions matching TRBD1. This CDR3 contains 14 residues. V lost 6 bases to trimming and J lost 8 bases; unmatched junction nucleotides: 6.

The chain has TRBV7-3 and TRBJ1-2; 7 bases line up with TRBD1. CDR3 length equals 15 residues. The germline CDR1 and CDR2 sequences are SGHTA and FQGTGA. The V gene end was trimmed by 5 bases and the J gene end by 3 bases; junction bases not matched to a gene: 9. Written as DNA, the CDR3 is TGTGCCAGCAGCGCCGTCGGGGGACAGTACTATGGCTACACCTTC. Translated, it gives CASSAVGGQYYGYTF.

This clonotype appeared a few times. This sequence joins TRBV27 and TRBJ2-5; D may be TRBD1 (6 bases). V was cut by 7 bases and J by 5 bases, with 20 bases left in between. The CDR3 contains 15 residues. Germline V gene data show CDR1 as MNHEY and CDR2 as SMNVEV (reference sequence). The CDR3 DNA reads TGTGCCAGCACCAATTTACGGACAGTCCCTGAGACCCAGTACTTC. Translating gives CASTNLRTVPETQYF.

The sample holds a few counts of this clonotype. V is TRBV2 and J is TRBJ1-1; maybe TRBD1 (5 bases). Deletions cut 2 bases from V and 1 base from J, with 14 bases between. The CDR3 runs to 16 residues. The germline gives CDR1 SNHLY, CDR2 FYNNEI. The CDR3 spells CASSERGAPGNTEAFF. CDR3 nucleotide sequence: TGTGCCAGCAGTGAAAGAGGGGCCCCAGGGAACACTGAAGCTTTCTTT.

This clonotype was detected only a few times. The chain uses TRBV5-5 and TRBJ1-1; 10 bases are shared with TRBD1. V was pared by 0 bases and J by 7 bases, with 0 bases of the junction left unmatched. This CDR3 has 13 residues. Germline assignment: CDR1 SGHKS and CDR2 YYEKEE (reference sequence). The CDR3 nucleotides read TGTGCCAGCAGCTTGGGGGACAGGGGTGAAGCTTTCTTT. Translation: CASSLGDRGEAFF.

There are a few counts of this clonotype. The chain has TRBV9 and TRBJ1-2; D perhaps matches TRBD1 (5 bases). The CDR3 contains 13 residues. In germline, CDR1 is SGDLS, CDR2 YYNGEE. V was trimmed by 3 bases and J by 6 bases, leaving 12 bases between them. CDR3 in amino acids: CASSDPLGHGYTF. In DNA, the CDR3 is TGTGCCAGCAGCGATCCACTGGGGCATGGCTACACCTTC.

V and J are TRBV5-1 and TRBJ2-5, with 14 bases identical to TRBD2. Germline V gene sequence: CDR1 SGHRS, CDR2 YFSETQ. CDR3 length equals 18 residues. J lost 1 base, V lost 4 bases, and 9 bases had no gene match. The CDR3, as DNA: TGCGCCAGCAGCCTGGGGACTAGCGGGAGTGGGGCCCAAGAGACCCAGTACTTC. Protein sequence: CASSLGTSGSGAQETQYF.

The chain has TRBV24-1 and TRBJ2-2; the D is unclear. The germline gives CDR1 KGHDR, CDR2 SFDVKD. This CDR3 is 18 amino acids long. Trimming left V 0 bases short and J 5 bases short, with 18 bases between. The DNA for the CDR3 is TGTGCCACCAGTGATTTGTATCCGGATGGTCTAAAGACCGGGGAGCTGTTTTTT. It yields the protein CATSDLYPDGLKTGELFF.